The T cell receptor beta chain under discussion was sequenced for a study of cytomegalovirus exposure and HLA in healthy donors. Study-wide findings and caveats: There were approximately 150 TCR beta chains listed as cytomegalovirus-associated.

TCRdb's copy holds only in-frame clones and misses some; the assay was immunoSEQ multiplex PCR. The profile shows a few hundred thousand clones, 88% of them singletons. As for this clone: Its target is unknown.

The CDR3 contains 10 residues. Germline V lookup: CDR1 WSHSY, CDR2 SAAADI. Between the trimmed V and J ends, which lost 8 bases and 3 bases, there was a span of 5 bases. Sequencing was done on a sample of PBMCs. The chain combines TRBV10-2 with TRBJ2-7; D is ambiguous. This TCR derives from a woman between 18 and 29 years old in good health and CMV-seronegative. CDR3 sequence: CASGDYEQYF. CDR3 nucleotide sequence: TGCGCCAGCGGAGACTACGAGCAGTACTTC.